This T cell receptor (beta chain) was captured by sequencing in a study of blood T cell repertoires in COVID-19. The wider study: COVID-19 samples collected from the United States, Italy and Spain covered acute and convalescent phases. Sample material is recorded as cDNA or gDNA derived from T cells, B-cell-depleted T cells, or PBMCs.

In the study's own analysis: The assay estimated nucleated cells by amplifying reference gene primers. Method: immunoSEQ multiplex PCR; TCRdb's copy keeps in-frame clones and lacks some. The V and J calls and clone size come from that table; D and trimming were worked out from the DNA. The sample records some 110,000 clones, 86% being singletons. Germline V CDR1 and CDR2: SGHRS, YFSETQ. The CDR3 extends over 15 amino acids. V shed 5 bases, J shed 9 bases, and the junction held 10 bases outside the gene matches. This sequence was found in a man between 35 and 55 years old with acute or convalescent COVID-19. The specimen was peripheral blood. The chain carries TRBV5-1 and TRBJ1-6; 8 nucleotides align to TRBD1. The CDR3 protein is CASRPDRGGSSPLHF. In DNA, the CDR3 is TGCGCCAGCAGACCCGACAGGGGTGGGAGTTCACCCCTCCACTTT.